This T cell receptor (beta chain) was sequenced for a study of blood T cell repertoires in COVID-19. Overall study context: Sites in the United States, Italy and Spain provided acute and convalescent COVID-19 samples. Nucleic acid was either cDNA or gDNA, and it came from T cells, B-cell-depleted T cells, or PBMCs.

Per the original data handling: Amplifying reference gene primers gave estimates of nucleated cell counts. Clones were sequenced by immunoSEQ multiplex PCR, and TCRdb holds only the in-frame ones, with some missing. That table supplies the V and J calls and clone size; D and trimming were determined from the DNA. The sample lists some 300,000 clones, approximately 86% occurring once. The Seattle patients, enrolled during active infection, were followed longitudinally. This clone was detected a few times. This receptor was taken from a woman aged 70 to 79 with COVID-19, enrolled during active disease. The material sequenced was peripheral blood.

DNA for the CDR3: TGCGCCAGCAGCGGGGAACAGGGGCACACCGGGGAGCTGTTTTTT. It yields the protein CASSGEQGHTGELFF. V gene TRBV5-1 combines with J gene TRBJ2-2; 7 bases match TRBD1. From germline, CDR1 is SGHRS and CDR2 YFSETQ. The J segment lost 3 bases and the V segment lost 4 bases, leaving 6 bases of the junction unmatched. The CDR3 is 15 residues long.